This T cell receptor (beta chain) derives from a study of T cell repertoires in cytomegalovirus infection. As for the study in general: A matching HLA type, together with CMV infection, was signaled by public TCR beta signatures.

From the reads, TCRdb called clonotypes with MiXCR, one entry per CDR3 protein. Here the sample spans approximately 250,000 distinct CDR3 sequences, 6.5% being singletons. The CDR3 contains 15 residues. CDR1 and CDR2 from the germline V gene are MNHEY and SVGEGT. The V and J ends lost 2 bases and 2 bases, in that order; junction bases with no gene match: 4. General study findings and limits: Clonotypes of TCR beta that were HLA-C-restricted and CMV-specific dominated the ex vivo response.

This clonotype appeared many times. The antigen remains undetermined. The rearrangement joins TRBV6-2 or TRBV6-3 to TRBJ2-3, with 7 nucleotides matching TRBD2. The source is a human donor in good health (CMV status not recorded). Some clones in this sample may be carry-over from other donors' samples. The sequenced material came from PBMCs. Here the CDR3 reads CASSYGTTSTDTQYF. For the CDR3, the DNA is TGTGCCAGCAGTTACGGGACTACTTCCACAGATACGCAGTATTTT.